Below, one T cell receptor (beta chain) is given with its context. These data belong to a study of blood T cell repertoires in COVID-19. Overall study: Samples representing acute and convalescent COVID-19 were sourced from the United States, Italy and Spain. Sources were T cells, B-cell-depleted T cells, or PBMCs; the material itself was cDNA or gDNA.

Between the trimmed V and J ends, which lost 2 bases and 1 base, there was a span of 11 bases. The CDR3 extends over 15 amino acids. Germline lookup yields CDR1 SGHTA and CDR2 FQGNSA. Per the authors' pipeline: Estimates of nucleated cell counts were drawn from the amplification of reference gene primers. Repertoires were generated with immunoSEQ multiplex PCR, while TCRdb's copy carries only in-frame clones and drops some. V, J and clone size are those of that table, while D and trimming were read from the DNA. The sample consists of roughly 100,000 clones, about four fifths of them appearing once. This chain connects TRBV7-2 to TRBJ1-1, with D unresolved. This clonotype was obtained from an older man with acute or convalescent COVID-19. The sequenced sample was peripheral blood. DNA of the CDR3: TGTGCCAGCAGCTTAATGGGCCTGACGAACACTGAAGCTTTCTTT. It codes for CASSLMGLTNTEAFF.